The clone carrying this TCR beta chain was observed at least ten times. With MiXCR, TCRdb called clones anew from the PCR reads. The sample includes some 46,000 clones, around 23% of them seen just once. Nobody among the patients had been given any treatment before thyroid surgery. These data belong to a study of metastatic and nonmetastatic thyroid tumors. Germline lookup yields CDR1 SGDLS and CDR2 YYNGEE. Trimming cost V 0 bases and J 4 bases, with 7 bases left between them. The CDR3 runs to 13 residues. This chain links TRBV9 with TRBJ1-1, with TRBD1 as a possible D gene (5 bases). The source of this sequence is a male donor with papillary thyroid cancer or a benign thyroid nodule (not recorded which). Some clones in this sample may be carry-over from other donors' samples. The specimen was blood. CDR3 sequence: CASSVGGSTEAFF. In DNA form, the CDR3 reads TGTGCCAGCAGCGTAGGGGGGAGCACTGAAGCTTTCTTT.